The 18 T cell receptor beta chains below all came from one sample that was sequenced in a study of regulatory T cells in long-lasting Graves disease. Library construction for TCR beta used iRepertoire HTBI primers and Arm-PCR of CDR3 regions. One entry per CDR3 protein results from TCRdb running MiXCR on the multiplex PCR reads. The sample contains 300,000 or so distinct CDR3 sequences, roughly 21% of which appear only once. The time point is: persistent/refractory GD, antithyroid drugs over 5 years with positive TRAb. PBMCs provided the RNA from which the TCR library was made. The specimen was peripheral blood mononuclear cells (PBMCs), collected when the disease was refractory, from a patient treated with antithyroid drugs. The receptors were gathered from a female donor with Graves disease.

Here the CDR3 reads CASARQGATGNQPQHF. As DNA, the CDR3 is TGTGCCAGCGCGAGACAGGGGGCGACGGGCAATCAGCCCCAGCATTTT. The rearrangement links TRBV6-2 or TRBV6-3 to TRBJ1-5, with TRBD1 identical over 10 bases. V dropped 8 bases and J dropped 2; count of bases not matched to a gene: 9. The CDR3 spans 16 residues. The germline V gene has CDR1 MNHEY and CDR2 SVGEGT.

The table lists this clonotype with many counts. The genes are TRBV12-3 or TRBV12-4 and TRBJ1-2; a possible D gene is TRBD1 (5 bases). CDR3 length: 14 residues. V was trimmed by 5 bases and J by 9 bases, leaving 19 bases between them. For the CDR3, the DNA is TGTGCCAGCAGTCCAACCGGGACCACGAGCAGCTACACCTTC. This translates into CASSPTGTTSSYTF.

This clonotype was seen more than once but under ten times. CDR3 loop: CSARVAGAGGYTF. The DNA of the CDR3 is TGCAGTGCTAGAGTGGCAGGGGCGGGAGGCTACACCTTC. This chain uses TRBV20-1 with TRBJ1-2; tentatively, D is TRBD1 (6 bases). V lost 1 base to trimming and J lost 8 bases, with 14 bases between them. CDR1 is DFQATT and CDR2 is SNEGSKA in the germline V gene (reference sequence). CDR3 length equals 13 residues.

This clonotype appeared many times. The junction departs from germline at one end; a sequencing error may be responsible. V is TRBV7-2 and J is TRBJ2-5, with 9 bases aligning to TRBD1. From germline, CDR1 is SGHTA and CDR2 FQGNSA. CDR3 length: 17 amino acids. The CDR3 protein is CASSQSLGTGWRETQYF. The CDR3 DNA follows: TGCGCCAGCAGCCAATCACTCGGGACAGGGTGGAGAGAGACCCAGTACTTC.

This clonotype was seen many times. The chain has TRBV28 and TRBJ2-7; TRBD2 agrees at 12 bases. Germline loops: CDR1 MDHEN, CDR2 SYDVKM. This CDR3 is built from 14 residues. After removal of 8 bases from V and 5 bases from J, the junction contained 7 bases not matched to a gene. Written as DNA, the CDR3 is TGTGCCAGCGGCACTAGCGGGAGGTCAAACGAGCAGTACTTC. Protein product: CASGTSGRSNEQYF.

The genes are TRBV29-1 and TRBJ2-3, with 10 bases matching TRBD2. CDR3 length: 15 amino acids. Germline CDR1 is SQVTM and CDR2 is ANQGSEA. Trimming cost V 6 bases and J 0 bases; bases outside gene matches: 6. Here the CDR3 reads CSVAGTSDSTDTQYF. CDR3 nucleotide sequence: TGCAGCGTGGCCGGGACTAGCGATAGCACAGATACGCAGTATTTT.

This clonotype occurred many times. The J gene is TRBJ2-5, the V gene TRBV12-3 or TRBV12-4; D is undetermined. The length of the CDR3 is 13 residues. V was trimmed by 1 base and J by 3 bases, leaving 6 bases between them. DNA of the CDR3: TGTGCCAGCAGTTTAGGTCGGGAAGAGACCCAGTACTTC. Protein product: CASSLGREETQYF.

V usage is TRBV4-1 and J usage is TRBJ1-6; 9 bases align to TRBD1. CDR1 and CDR2 from the germline V gene are MGHRA and YSYEKL. The length of the CDR3 is 15 residues. The ends lost 4 bases at V and 8 bases at J; junction bases unmatched: 6. CDR3 in amino acids: CASSRGQGSHSPLHF. The CDR3 DNA is TGCGCCAGCAGCCGGGGACAGGGATCGCATTCACCCCTCCACTTT.

This clonotype was seen repeatedly, ten times or more. The chain has TRBV18 and TRBJ2-4; TRBD1 matches 8 bases. The CDR3 covers 13 residues. The germline V gene encodes CDR1 KGHSH and CDR2 LQKENI. The V segment lost 3 bases and the J segment 6 bases; nucleotides outside the gene matches: 1. CDR3 sequence: CASSPGTGNIQYF. The DNA of the CDR3 is TGTGCCAGCTCACCCGGGACAGGAAACATTCAGTACTTC.

The V call is TRBV7-9, the J call TRBJ2-3, with D possibly called TRBD1 or TRBD2 (6 bases each). V was trimmed by 1 base and J by 3 bases, leaving 20 bases between them. The CDR3 is made up of 18 amino acids. Germline CDR1 and CDR2: SEHNR and FQNEAQ (reference sequence). The CDR3, as DNA: TGTGCCAGCAGCTTAGTTTATAAGGGGGGACCCGCGACAGATACGCAGTATTTT. Amino acids: CASSLVYKGGPATDTQYF. The variable domain in full, with the rest retrieved from reference TRBV7-9 and TRBJ2-3, is DTGVSQNPRHKITKRGQNVTFRCDPISEHNRLYWYRQTLGQGPEFLTYFQNEAQLEKSRLLSDRFSAERPKGSFSTLEIQRTEQGDSAMYLCASSLVYKGGPATDTQYFGPGTRLTVL.

This clonotype showed up many times. CDR3 DNA: TGTGCCAGCAGTTACGGGCCAGGTCCGTCAACTAATGAAAAACTGTTTTTT. It yields the protein CASSYGPGPSTNEKLFF. The chain employs TRBV6-5 and TRBJ1-4; no firm D call. The CDR3 contains 17 residues. The germline V gene has CDR1 MNHEY and CDR2 SVGAGI. V gave up 2 bases and J gave up 0 bases, with 13 bases separating them.

V usage is TRBV13 and J usage is TRBJ2-6; unclear D gene. The CDR3 is made up of 17 amino acids. In germline, CDR1 is PRHDT, CDR2 FYEKMQ (reference sequence). V lost 6 bases and J lost 2, with 17 bases in between. The CDR3 region is CASRDVLGSPGANVLTF. CDR3 bases: TGTGCCAGCAGAGACGTGCTAGGCTCCCCTGGGGCCAACGTCCTGACTTTC.

In its sample, this clonotype was seen many times. J is TRBJ2-5 and V is TRBV2; TRBD2 matches 9 bases. The V and J ends lost 3 bases and 1 base, in that order; junction bases with no gene match: 3. This CDR3 contains 15 residues. The germline V gene has CDR1 SNHLY and CDR2 FYNNEI. The CDR3: CASSEAGGRQETQYF. The CDR3 DNA follows: TGTGCCAGCAGTGAGGCGGGAGGGCGCCAAGAGACCCAGTACTTC.

CDR3: CASSQGGKGREQYF. DNA of the CDR3: TGCGCCAGCAGCCAAGGTGGGAAAGGCCGCGAGCAGTACTTC. The chain is built from TRBV4-1 and TRBJ2-7, with unresolved D. V was shortened by 1 base and J by 6 bases, with 13 bases between the two germline ends. The CDR3 runs 14 residues. From germline, CDR1 is MGHRA and CDR2 YSYEKL.

This clonotype was seen ten or more times. This chain connects TRBV7-2 to TRBJ2-7; weak D call: TRBD1 (6 bases). This CDR3 has 16 amino acids. Looked up from germline, CDR1 is SGHTA and CDR2 is FQGNSA. V dropped 1 base and J dropped 0 bases, with 13 bases sitting between them. CDR3 DNA sequence: TGTGCCAGCAGCTTAGTGGGGGCCCTGGGCTCCTACGAGCAGTACTTC. Translating it yields CASSLVGALGSYEQYF.

This clonotype was recorded a few times. The chain links TRBV20-1 to TRBJ2-5; either TRBD1 or TRBD2 may supply D (5 bases each). From germline, CDR1 is DFQATT and CDR2 SNEGSKA (reference sequence). With 4 bases removed from V and 7 bases from J, the gap between germline ends came to 22 bases. CDR3 size: 15 residues. CDR3 nucleotide sequence: TGCAGTGCTACGGGGCTCGAGGTGGTCTCCGGGACCCAGTACTTC. This sequence encodes CSATGLEVVSGTQYF.

In this sample, this clonotype turned up many times. This chain uses TRBV28 with TRBJ1-1; the match to TRBD1 covers 8 bases. From germline, CDR1 is MDHEN and CDR2 SYDVKM. The CDR3 is 16 residues long. V lost 8 bases and J lost 0; bases outside the gene matches: 11. CDR3 nucleotides: TGTGCCAGCGGGAGCATCGGGACAGGTCTGAACACTGAAGCTTTCTTT. Residues: CASGSIGTGLNTEAFF.

Ten or more counts support this clonotype. The chain recombines TRBV28 with TRBJ1-5; D not certain. The germline CDR1 and CDR2 sequences are MDHEN and SYDVKM. The ends were cut back, 6 bases at V and 3 bases at J, with 12 bases in the middle. The CDR3 covers 14 residues. The CDR3 DNA is TGTGCCAGCAGCCCCTTGGTCAACAATCAGCCCCAGCATTTT. Amino acids: CASSPLVNNQPQHF.